At least ten counts were recorded for the clone carrying this TCR beta chain. Its antigen is unidentified. This entry belongs to a study of T-cell reconstitution after alpha-beta-depleted transplantation in children. Findings and caveats of the study: Among T cells one year after transplant, newly produced cells accounted for most counts and diversity. Some patients owed their high day-60 TCRbeta diversity to surviving recipient T cells and thymic progenitors.

The library targeted TCRbeta and was prepared with unique molecular identifiers. TCRdb re-analysed the PCR reads in MiXCR, keeping a single row per CDR3 protein. This sample has fewer than 150,000 distinct CDR3 sequences; about 9.6% occur once, and the top ten carry more than 20%. The CDR3 is 13 amino acids. Between the trimmed V and J ends, which lost 3 bases and 4 bases, there was a span of 13 bases. Germline-derived CDR1 and CDR2 are DFQATT and SNEGSKA (reference sequence). The clonotype originates from a girl younger than two who had a stem cell transplant for combined immunodeficiency, so the T cells may come from the graft donor. The chain employs TRBV20-1 and TRBJ2-7; D gene uncertain. The material was PBMCs, mostly from graft donor cells, obtained 180 days after TCRalphabeta/CD19-depleted stem cell transplant. The chain's CDR3 is CSASYGHAYEQYF. In DNA form, the CDR3 reads TGCAGTGCTAGTTACGGTCACGCATACGAGCAGTACTTC.